The clone carrying this T cell receptor beta chain was observed many times. These data belong to a study of T cell repertoires in cytomegalovirus infection. Looking at the study overall: Both a matching HLA type and CMV infection were indicated by public TCR beta signatures.

Trimming took 6 bases from V and 0 from J, leaving 15 bases between them. Germline V lookup: CDR1 MDHEN, CDR2 SYDVKM. The CDR3 totals 16 residues. TCRdb re-called the reads through MiXCR, storing one row per CDR3 protein. Of fewer than 550,000 distinct CDR3 sequences in the sample, roughly 29% were seen once. The clonotype was recovered from a human donor in good health (CMV status not recorded). Some clones in this sample may be carry-over from other donors' samples. The chain uses TRBV28 and TRBJ1-3; no reliable D call. Specimen: PBMCs. In DNA form, the CDR3 reads TGTGCCAGCAGCTCCATACGGGCAAGCTCTGGAAACACCATATATTTT. Protein: CASSSIRASSGNTIYF. Using reference TRBV28 and TRBJ1-3 for the parts outside the CDR3, the full variable domain is DVKVTQSSRYLVKRTGEKVFLECVQDMDHENMFWYRQDPGLGLRLIYFSYDVKMKEKGDIPEGYSVSREKKERFSLILESASTNQTSMYLCASSSIRASSGNTIYFGEGSWLTVV.